A single sample is the source of the 11 T cell receptor beta chains below, sequenced in a study of CD8 T cells in Susac syndrome. RNA totalling about 0.45 to 1 ug underwent reverse transcription with random hexamers. In TCRdb, the immunoSEQ multiplex PCR reads were re-called with MiXCR into one record per CDR3 protein. The top ten hold 0.15% to 0.2% of the sample, which has about 180,000 distinct CDR3 sequences, around 95% seen once. Source material: CD8+ T cells from PBMCs. These receptor sequences come from a human donor with multiple sclerosis.

The chain is built from TRBV9 and TRBJ2-2, with a possible D match to TRBD2 (6 bases). CDR1 and CDR2 (germline): SGDLS, YYNGEE. Trimming removed 2 bases at V and 0 bases at J, with 8 bases between. CDR3 size: 15 residues. CDR3: CASSVSGANTGELFF. The CDR3 region has the DNA TGTGCCAGCAGCGTTAGCGGAGCGAACACCGGGGAGCTGTTTTTT.

The rearrangement links TRBV20-1 to TRBJ2-3; D might be TRBD2 (6 bases). V shed 6 bases and J shed 2 bases, with 18 bases lying between them. Germline V CDR1 and CDR2: DFQATT, SNEGSKA (reference sequence). The CDR3 consists of 15 residues. Here the CDR3 reads CSAPTGEPFTDTQYF. The CDR3 bases are TGCAGTGCCCCAACGGGGGAGCCATTCACAGATACGCAGTATTTT.

The gene calls are TRBV28 and TRBJ2-7; tentatively, D is TRBD1 (6 bases). The germline V and J ends were trimmed by 5 bases and 5 bases, with 16 bases remaining between them. The CDR3 loop spans 14 amino acids. Germline CDR1 reads MDHEN; CDR2 reads SYDVKM. CDR3 DNA: TGTGCCAGCAGTGCCGTAACAGGGAACCACGAGCAGTACTTC. Protein product: CASSAVTGNHEQYF.

The CDR3 DNA reads TGTGCTACCAACGACCCTTACAATGAGCAGTTCTTC. Protein product: CATNDPYNEQFF. The gene calls are TRBV27 and TRBJ2-1; D gene uncertain. The CDR3 consists of 12 residues. Germline loops: CDR1 MNHEY, CDR2 SMNVEV (reference sequence).

This chain joins TRBV12-3 or TRBV12-4 and TRBJ2-7; D may correspond to TRBD1 or TRBD2 (5 bases each). The CDR3 covers 16 residues. V lost 5 bases to trimming and J lost 0 bases, with 17 bases between them. The CDR3 sequence is CASSPGTVYSSYEQYF. In DNA, the CDR3 is TGTGCCAGCAGTCCTGGGACGGTGTATAGCTCCTACGAGCAGTACTTC.

This chain uses TRBV27 with TRBJ2-1; 10 bases agree with TRBD2. Per germline, CDR1 MNHEY and CDR2 SMNVEV (reference sequence). This CDR3 region has 15 residues. V trimming: 2 bases; J trimming: 3 bases; junction bases outside the gene matches: 1. CDR3 residues: CASSLGTSDYNEQFF. Written as DNA, the CDR3 is TGTGCCAGCAGTTTAGGGACTAGCGACTACAATGAGCAGTTCTTC.

The CDR3 nucleotides are TGTGCGAAAGGGGGCCGGGACCTCATGGACGATGAGCAGTTCTTC. This sequence encodes CAKGGRDLMDDEQFF. The J gene is TRBJ2-1, the V gene TRBV2; 7 bases are shared with TRBD1. The CDR3 is 15 residues long. Germline-derived CDR1 and CDR2 are SNHLY and FYNNEI.

The gene calls are TRBV5-1 and TRBJ2-3; tentatively, D is TRBD2 (6 bases). The CDR3 has 13 amino acids. From germline, CDR1 is SGHRS and CDR2 YFSETQ. Trimming shortened V by 7 bases and J by 4 bases, and 13 bases separated the two germline ends. This CDR3 reads CASRSGVPDTQYF. The CDR3 nucleotides read TGCGCCAGCCGGTCGGGGGTACCAGATACGCAGTATTTT.

J is TRBJ2-7 and V is TRBV27, with 9 bases that match TRBD1. Germline CDR1 reads MNHEY; CDR2 reads SMNVEV (reference sequence). V dropped 5 bases and J dropped 4; count of bases not matched to a gene: 6. The CDR3 totals 14 residues. CDR3 sequence reads: CASSTGTGLYEQYF. The DNA of the CDR3 is TGTGCCAGCAGTACCGGGACAGGGTTGTACGAGCAGTACTTC.

J is TRBJ1-1 and V is TRBV29-1; the match to TRBD1 covers 7 bases. Germline-derived CDR1 and CDR2 are SQVTM and ANQGSEA. The CDR3 length is 15 residues. The V gene end was trimmed by 2 bases and the J gene end by 3 bases; junction bases not matched to a gene: 9. The CDR3 region is CSVETHRGRDTEAFF. CDR3 in DNA: TGCAGCGTTGAAACACACAGGGGCCGGGACACTGAAGCTTTCTTT.

DNA for the CDR3: TGTGCCAGCAGCCAAGTTCGGGGGGCAGGATCGGCGCAGTACTTC. Residues: CASSQVRGAGSAQYF. This chain joins TRBV3-1 and TRBJ2-7, with D possibly matching TRBD2 (7 bases). Germline V CDR1 and CDR2: LGHDT, YNNKEL (reference sequence). The CDR3 loop spans 15 amino acids. Trimming pared 1 base from V and 9 bases from J, leaving 19 bases between.